A single sample is the source of the 21 T cell receptor beta chains below, sequenced in a study of blood T cell repertoires in COVID-19. Assay used: immunoSEQ multiplex PCR; TCRdb lists only in-frame clones, some missing. The sample carries around 130,000 clones, roughly 80% recorded once. Sequencing was done on a sample of PBMCs or T cells enriched from blood (not recorded which). These receptors were collected from a woman under 30 who had been exposed to COVID-19.

CDR3 DNA sequence: TGTGCCTGGAGCCCGGACGGGGACTATGGCTACACCTTC. Protein sequence: CAWSPDGDYGYTF. The rearrangement uses TRBV30 and TRBJ1-2; D is undetermined. This CDR3 region has 13 residues. CDR1 and CDR2 from the germline V gene are GTSNPN and SVGIG (reference sequence). Trimming cost V 3 bases and J 3 bases, with 11 bases left between them.

The chain has TRBV7-9 and TRBJ2-1; weak D call: TRBD2 (5 bases). CDR3 length: 13 residues. CDR1 SEHNR and CDR2 FQNEAQ come from the germline V gene (reference sequence). The V end was cut by 5 bases, the J end by 4 bases, with 9 bases between. The CDR3 sequence: CASSPREYNEQFF. In nucleotides, the CDR3 is TGTGCCAGCAGCCCGAGGGAGTACAATGAGCAGTTCTTC.

This chain joins TRBV4-1 and TRBJ2-1; D is perhaps TRBD2 (5 bases). CDR1 is MGHRA and CDR2 is YSYEKL in the germline V gene. The germline V and J ends were trimmed by 4 bases and 5 bases, with 12 bases remaining between them. This CDR3 region has 14 residues. The DNA of the CDR3 is TGCGCCAGCAGCCCCCGGACTGGGGACAATGAGCAGTTCTTC. Translation gives CASSPRTGDNEQFF.

This sequence joins TRBV11-2 and TRBJ2-1; a weak D match, TRBD2 (6 bases). This CDR3 has 13 residues. The germline V gene encodes CDR1 SGHAT and CDR2 FQNNGV. The V end was cut by 5 bases, the J end by 10 bases, with 15 bases between. The CDR3 sequence is CASSDPGLDEQFF. The CDR3 region has the DNA TGTGCCAGCAGCGACCCGGGACTGGACGAGCAGTTCTTC.

In the case of this clone: One end of the junction fails to match germline, which may point to a read error. The CDR3 DNA sequence: TGTGCCAGCAGCCTAGACAGGGCCACTGAAGCTTTCTTT. Protein product: CASSLDRATEAFF. The chain recombines TRBV11-2 with TRBJ1-1, with TRBD1 identical over 7 bases. CDR1 and CDR2 (germline): SGHAT, FQNNGV. This CDR3 region has 13 residues.

The chain combines TRBV29-1 with TRBJ2-5; D is possibly TRBD2 (7 bases). The V gene's germline CDR1 is SQVTM and CDR2 ANQGSEA. The V end lost 3 bases, the J end lost 1 base, and 15 bases lay between the germline ends. The length of the CDR3 is 15 residues. The CDR3 is CSVEGRGGPQETQYF. The DNA of the CDR3 is TGCAGCGTTGAGGGGAGGGGGGGCCCCCAAGAGACCCAGTACTTC.

This chain uses TRBV5-5 with TRBJ2-1, with TRBD2 matching over 9 bases. Germline CDR1 SGHKS, CDR2 YYEKEE (reference sequence). J lost 7 bases, V lost 3 bases, and 11 bases had no gene match. The CDR3 loop spans 16 amino acids. In nucleotides, the CDR3 is TGTGCCAGCAGCTCCTTAGCGGGAGATTTTAGAAATGAGCAGTTCTTC. It specifies CASSSLAGDFRNEQFF.

The V call is TRBV10-3, the J call TRBJ2-1, with 9 bases matching TRBD2. The CDR3 totals 14 residues. Unmatched junction bases numbered 15, after V lost 8 bases and J lost 13 bases. Germline loops: CDR1 ENHRY, CDR2 SYGVKD. CDR3 nucleotide sequence: TGTGCCATCCGGGGCTCATTAGCGGGAGAACGTCAGTTCTTC. Translation: CAIRGSLAGERQFF.

The rearrangement links TRBV24-1 to TRBJ2-2; tentatively, D is TRBD2 (6 bases). The germline V and J ends were trimmed by 5 bases and 0 bases, with 18 bases remaining between them. Germline loops: CDR1 KGHDR, CDR2 SFDVKD. This CDR3 region has 18 residues. The CDR3 nucleotides read TGTGCCACCAGTGCAGACCCCCCTAGCGCCGCGAACACCGGGGAGCTGTTTTTT. Translating it yields CATSADPPSAANTGELFF.

The V gene is TRBV18, the J gene TRBJ2-2; TRBD1 agrees at 7 bases. Per the germline V gene, CDR1 is KGHSH and CDR2 is LQKENI. J gave up 7 bases and V 1 base, and 12 bases lay outside the gene matches. CDR3 length equals 17 residues. In nucleotides, the CDR3 is TGTGCCAGCTCACCACGGGAACGAGGGGGCTACGACGGGGAGCTGTTTTTT. Translation gives CASSPRERGGYDGELFF.

The J gene is TRBJ1-5, the V gene TRBV12-3 or TRBV12-4; D remains ambiguous. Trimming cost V 3 bases and J 0 bases, with 3 bases left between them. The CDR3 covers 13 residues. CDR3 sequence: CASSFGSNQPQHF. The CDR3 nucleotides read TGTGCCAGCAGTTTCGGTAGCAATCAGCCCCAGCATTTT.

The V call is TRBV27, the J call TRBJ2-4; 8 bases align to TRBD2. Germline-derived CDR1 and CDR2 are MNHEY and SMNVEV (reference sequence). This CDR3 is 18 amino acids long. J was trimmed by 0 bases and V by 2 bases; bases with no gene match: 9. CDR3 nucleotide sequence: TGTGCCAGCAGTTTAGTCGGGAGGGCCGAACGAGCCAAAAACATTCAGTACTTC. It is translated as CASSLVGRAERAKNIQYF.

In its sample, this clone was seen a few times. The chain uses TRBV5-1 and TRBJ1-6; 7 bases align to TRBD1. CDR1 and CDR2 from the germline V gene are SGHRS and YFSETQ. The junction had 4 bases not matched to a gene; V was cut back by 5 bases and J by 5 bases. The CDR3 sequence is 14 residues long. The CDR3 DNA is TGCGCCAGCAGGGAGGGGGCAAATAATTCACCCCTCCACTTT. It is translated as CASREGANNSPLHF.

This clone was recorded a few times. The V call is TRBV15, the J call TRBJ1-4; 7 nucleotides match TRBD1. CDR3 size: 16 residues. Germline lookup yields CDR1 LNHNV and CDR2 YYDKDF (reference sequence). Trimming took 0 bases from V and 3 from J; bases not matched to a gene: 4. The CDR3 bases are TGTGCCACCAGCAGAGATTACACAGGGGCTAATGAAAAACTGTTTTTT. This codes for CATSRDYTGANEKLFF.

The chain links TRBV24-1 to TRBJ2-6, with D unclear. This CDR3 contains 14 residues. V was shortened by 3 bases and J by 0 bases, with 2 bases between the two germline ends. Germline lookup yields CDR1 KGHDR and CDR2 SFDVKD. CDR3: CATSDHSGANVLTF. For the CDR3, the DNA is TGTGCCACCAGTGATCACTCTGGGGCCAACGTCCTGACTTTC.

The genes are TRBV27 and TRBJ1-2; 10 positions match TRBD1. With V trimmed by 6 bases and J by 4 bases, 8 bases remained unmatched. The germline V gene has CDR1 MNHEY and CDR2 SMNVEV (reference sequence). There are 15 residues in the CDR3. In nucleotides, the CDR3 is TGTGCCAGCAGAACCGGGACAGGGGATCTCTATGGCTACACCTTC. This codes for CASRTGTGDLYGYTF.

The rearrangement uses TRBV2 and TRBJ1-3; no clear D. V was pared by 6 bases and J by 0 bases, with 6 bases between. The CDR3 totals 13 residues. The germline CDR1 and CDR2 sequences are SNHLY and FYNNEI. In DNA form, the CDR3 reads TGTGCCAGCAGGGCAGACTCTGGAAACACCATATATTTT. Its translation: CASRADSGNTIYF.

In this sample, this clone turned up a few times. CDR3 loop: CASSDTGNGEKLFF. CDR3 nucleotide sequence: TGTGCCAGCAGTGATACCGGGAACGGCGAAAAACTGTTTTTT. V usage is TRBV2 and J usage is TRBJ1-4; D gene unclear. Trimming removed 3 bases at V and 8 bases at J, with 13 bases between. The length of the CDR3 is 14 residues. The germline CDR1 and CDR2 sequences are SNHLY and FYNNEI.

In its sample, this clone was seen a few times. This chain connects TRBV25-1 to TRBJ2-4; 7 nucleotides agree with TRBD1. Germline CDR1 MGHDK, CDR2 SYGVNS. The V gene end was trimmed by 0 bases and the J gene end by 9 bases; junction bases not matched to a gene: 5. This CDR3 spans 14 amino acids. CDR3 sequence: CASSEYRGTVIQYF. DNA of the CDR3: TGTGCCAGCAGTGAATATAGGGGGACAGTCATTCAGTACTTC.

The J gene is TRBJ2-7, the V gene TRBV30, with TRBD2 identical over 10 bases. V was clipped by 4 bases and J by 4 bases; unmatched bases: 7. Germline values: CDR1 GTSNPN, CDR2 SVGIG (reference sequence). The CDR3 length is 14 residues. The DNA of the CDR3 is TGTGCCTGGAATCTAGCGGGAGTTGCTTACGAGCAGTACTTC. Its protein product is CAWNLAGVAYEQYF.

This chain joins TRBV7-7 and TRBJ1-6; TRBD1 matches at 11 bases. The germline gives CDR1 SSHAT, CDR2 FNYEAQ (reference sequence). This CDR3 is 16 amino acids long. The junction had 7 bases not matched to a gene; V was cut back by 4 bases and J by 8 bases. The CDR3 here is CASSSGTGGRDSPLHF. The DNA for the CDR3 is TGTGCCAGCAGCTCCGGGACAGGGGGAAGAGATTCACCCCTCCACTTT.